This T cell receptor beta chain is drawn from a study of blood T cell repertoires in COVID-19. For the study at large: T cells, B-cell-depleted T cells, or PBMCs provided the cDNA or gDNA that served as material.

In the authors' workflow: Amplification from reference gene primers served as the basis for estimated nucleated cell counts. Here immunoSEQ multiplex PCR was the method, and the copy in TCRdb shows in-frame clones only, minus some. That table is the source of V, J and clone size, and D and trimming were worked out from the DNA. The repertoire has about 140,000 clones, more than 80% of them found once; the top ten carry approximately 10%. Trimming pared 5 bases from V and 5 bases from J, leaving 19 bases between. There are 16 residues in the CDR3. CDR1 and CDR2 from the germline V gene are MNHNY and SVGAGI (reference sequence).

The rearrangement joins TRBV6-6 to TRBJ1-5, with D tentatively TRBD1 (5 bases). The sequencing sample was made of peripheral blood. The TCR was taken from a woman of 80 years or more with acute or convalescent COVID-19. CDR3 sequence (DNA): TGTGCCAGCAGTCGGGGCTATTCCGGCTGGGATCAGCCCCAGCATTTT. This sequence encodes CASSRGYSGWDQPQHF.